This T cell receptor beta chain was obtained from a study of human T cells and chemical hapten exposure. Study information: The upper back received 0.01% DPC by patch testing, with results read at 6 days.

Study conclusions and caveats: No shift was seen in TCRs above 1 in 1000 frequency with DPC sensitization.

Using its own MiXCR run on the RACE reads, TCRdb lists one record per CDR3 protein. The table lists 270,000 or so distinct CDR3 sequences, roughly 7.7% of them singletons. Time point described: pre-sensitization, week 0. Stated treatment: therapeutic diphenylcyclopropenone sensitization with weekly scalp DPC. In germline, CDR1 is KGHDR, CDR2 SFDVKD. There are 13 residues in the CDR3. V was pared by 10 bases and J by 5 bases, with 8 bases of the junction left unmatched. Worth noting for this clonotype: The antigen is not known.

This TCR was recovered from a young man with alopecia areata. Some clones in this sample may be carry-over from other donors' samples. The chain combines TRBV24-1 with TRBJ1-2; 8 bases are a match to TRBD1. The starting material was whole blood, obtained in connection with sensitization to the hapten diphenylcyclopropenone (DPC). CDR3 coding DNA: TGTGCCACGCAATTGGACAGGGATTATGGCTACACCTTC. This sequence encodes CATQLDRDYGYTF.